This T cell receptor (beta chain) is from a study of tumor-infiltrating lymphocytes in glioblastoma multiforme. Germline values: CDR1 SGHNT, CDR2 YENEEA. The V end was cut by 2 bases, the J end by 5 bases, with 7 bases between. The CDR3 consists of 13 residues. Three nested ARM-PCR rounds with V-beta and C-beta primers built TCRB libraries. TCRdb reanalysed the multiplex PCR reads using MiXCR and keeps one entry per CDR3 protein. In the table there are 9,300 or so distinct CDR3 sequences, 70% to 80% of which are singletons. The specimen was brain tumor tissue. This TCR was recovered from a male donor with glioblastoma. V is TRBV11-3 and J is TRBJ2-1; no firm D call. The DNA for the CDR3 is TGTGCCAGCAGCTTAAACCGAAACAATGAGCAGTTCTTC. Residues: CASSLNRNNEQFF.